The clone carrying this TCR beta chain was observed a handful of times. Antigen: not known. The data belong to a study of T cell repertoires in cytomegalovirus infection. Whole-study context: Indications came from public TCR beta signatures; they pointed to CMV infection and to a matching HLA type. Study conclusions and caveats: In two of eight donors, the top clonotype was HLA-C-restricted CMV-specific. Carriers of CMV plus the relevant HLA were identified by cumulative public TCR beta family frequency.

Trimming stripped 6 bases from V and 3 bases from J, with 23 bases between. The CDR3 contains 17 residues. Germline lookup yields CDR1 MNHNY and CDR2 SVGAGI (reference sequence). MiXCR was run by TCRdb on the reads, yielding one entry per CDR3 protein. The data show approximately 150,000 distinct CDR3 sequences, 20% to 25% seen once. The rearrangement links TRBV6-6 to TRBJ1-1, with D maybe TRBD1 (6 bases). The sequencing here drew on CD8+ T cells from cultured PBMCs, taken from culture after CMV antigen stimulation. The sequence derives from a human donor in good health (CMV status not recorded). Some clones in this sample may be carry-over from other donors' samples. As DNA, the CDR3 is TGTGCCAGCAGATCCCGTCCGGTTGTAACAGGGTACACTGAAGCTTTCTTT. Its translation: CASRSRPVVTGYTEAFF.